This T cell receptor beta chain was identified during a study of PD-1 blockade in classical Hodgkin lymphoma. The protocol was immunoSEQ multiplex PCR, while the TCRdb copy is restricted to in-frame clones and leaves out a portion. The top ten hold 0.65% to 0.95% of the sample, which has fewer than 35,000 clones, approximately 79% seen once. Trimming shortened V by 2 bases and J by 8 bases, and 14 bases separated the two germline ends. The CDR3 consists of 14 residues. CDR1 SGHTA and CDR2 FQGTGA come from the germline V gene. Documented time point: cycle 4 day 1 (C4D1), after 5 to 7 weeks of nivolumab. No patient escaped relapse after autologous stem cell transplantation, and brentuximab vedotin exposure varied. Out of thawed PBMCs, magnetic negative selection purified CD4+ T cells.

This rearrangement joins TRBV7-3 to TRBJ2-3; no firm D call. The sequence was collected from a human donor with classical Hodgkin lymphoma. The sample was CD4+ T cells from blood, taken before the fourth cycle of nivolumab. In DNA form, the CDR3 reads TGTGCCAGCAGCTTACCTGAATCTGGTCTTACGCAGTATTTT. It is translated as CASSLPESGLTQYF.